This note documents a single T cell receptor beta chain sequence. This sample was included in a study of blood T cell repertoires in COVID-19. Overall study: The study drew acute and convalescent COVID-19 samples from the United States, Italy and Spain.

In terms of age and location, participants ranged from roughly 18 to 90 years and lived in about 25 US areas. Donors were grouped by their self-reported clinical history. In the study's own analysis: Reference gene primer amplification yielded estimated nucleated cell counts. Profiled with immunoSEQ multiplex PCR; TCRdb holds only in-frame clones, not every one. The V and J calls and clone size were taken over from that table, and D and trimming were inferred from the DNA. The table has 190,000 or so clones, 75% to 90% seen once. CDR3 size: 13 residues. Trimming shortened V by 7 bases and J by 1 base, and 10 bases separated the two germline ends.

V is TRBV12-3 or TRBV12-4 and J is TRBJ1-1; D is perhaps TRBD1 (6 bases). This receptor was obtained from a woman in her 30s who had recovered from COVID-19. The sample consisted of PBMCs or T cells enriched from blood (not recorded which). As DNA, the CDR3 is TGTGCCAGCAACCTACAGGGGAACACTGAAGCTTTCTTT. It yields the protein CASNLQGNTEAFF.